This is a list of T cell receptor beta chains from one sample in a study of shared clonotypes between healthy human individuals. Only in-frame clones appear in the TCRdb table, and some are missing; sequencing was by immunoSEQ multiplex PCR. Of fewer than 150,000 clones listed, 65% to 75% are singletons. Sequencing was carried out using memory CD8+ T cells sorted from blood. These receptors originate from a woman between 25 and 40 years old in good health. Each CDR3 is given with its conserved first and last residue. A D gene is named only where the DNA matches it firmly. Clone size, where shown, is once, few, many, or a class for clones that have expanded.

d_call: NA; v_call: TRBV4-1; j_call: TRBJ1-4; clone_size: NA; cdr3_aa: CASSQVGGARGWLFF; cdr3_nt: TGCGCCAGCAGCCAAGTAGGTGGGGCCCGAGGCTGGCTGTTTTTT
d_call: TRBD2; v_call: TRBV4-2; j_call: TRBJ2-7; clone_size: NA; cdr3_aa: CASSQDLGASGRAYEQYF; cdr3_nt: TGTGCCAGCAGCCAAGATTTAGGGGCGAGCGGGAGGGCCTACGAGCAGTACTTC
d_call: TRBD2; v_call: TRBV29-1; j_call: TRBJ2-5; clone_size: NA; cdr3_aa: CSVGIAGAGTQYF; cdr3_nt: TGCAGCGTGGGAATAGCGGGAGCGGGGACCCAGTACTTC
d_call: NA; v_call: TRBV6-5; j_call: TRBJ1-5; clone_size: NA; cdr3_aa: CASSYSPGNQPQHF; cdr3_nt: TGTGCCAGCAGTTACTCTCCGGGGAACCAGCCCCAGCATTTT
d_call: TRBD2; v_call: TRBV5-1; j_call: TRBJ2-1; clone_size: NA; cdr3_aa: CASSEGTSGRLDEQFF; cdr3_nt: TGCGCCAGCAGCGAAGGGACTAGCGGGAGGCTGGATGAGCAGTTCTTC
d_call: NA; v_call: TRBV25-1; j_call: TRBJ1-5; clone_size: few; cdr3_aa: CASSEERDSNQPQHF; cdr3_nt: TGTGCCAGCAGTGAAGAAAGGGATAGCAATCAGCCCCAGCATTTT
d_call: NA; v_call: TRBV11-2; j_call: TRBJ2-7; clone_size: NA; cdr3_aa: CASSLGPFYSRETNEQYF; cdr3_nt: TGTGCCAGCAGCTTAGGCCCTTTTTACTCGCGGGAAACGAACGAGCAGTACTTC
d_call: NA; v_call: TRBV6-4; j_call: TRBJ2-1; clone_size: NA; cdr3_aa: CASSDSVRDNEQFF; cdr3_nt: TGTGCCAGCAGTGACTCGGTCAGGGATAATGAGCAGTTCTTC
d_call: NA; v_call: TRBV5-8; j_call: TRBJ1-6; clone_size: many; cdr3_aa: CASSLTGNSPLHF; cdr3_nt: TGTGCCAGCAGCTTGACGGGAAATTCACCCCTCCACTTT
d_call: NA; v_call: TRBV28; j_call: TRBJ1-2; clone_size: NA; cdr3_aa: CASIRWAGRSRGNYGYTF; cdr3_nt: TGTGCCAGCATCAGATGGGCAGGAAGAAGTCGGGGGAACTATGGCTACACCTTC
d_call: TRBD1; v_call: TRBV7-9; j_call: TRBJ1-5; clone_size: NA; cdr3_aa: CASSPQGAGNQPQHF; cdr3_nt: TGTGCCAGCAGCCCTCAGGGGGCTGGCAATCAGCCCCAGCATTTT
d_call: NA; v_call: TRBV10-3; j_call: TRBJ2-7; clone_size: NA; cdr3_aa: CAISQPGRGHSYEQYF; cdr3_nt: TGTGCCATCAGCCAACCCGGCAGGGGTCACTCCTACGAGCAGTACTTC
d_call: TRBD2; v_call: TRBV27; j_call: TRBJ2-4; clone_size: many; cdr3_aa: CASSRALAGVRKNIQYF; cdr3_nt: TGTGCCAGCAGCCGAGCACTAGCGGGAGTGCGCAAAAACATTCAGTACTTC
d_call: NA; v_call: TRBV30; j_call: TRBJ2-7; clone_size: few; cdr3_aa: CAWSHAREPYEQYF; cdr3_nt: TGTGCCTGGAGCCATGCGCGGGAACCCTACGAGCAGTACTTC
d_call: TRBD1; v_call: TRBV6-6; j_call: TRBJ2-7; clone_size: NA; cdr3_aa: CASSYVPDRGLEQYF; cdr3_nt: TGTGCCAGCAGTTACGTGCCGGACAGGGGGCTCGAGCAGTACTTC
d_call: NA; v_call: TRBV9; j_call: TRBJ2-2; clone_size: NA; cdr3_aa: CASSVRLGSRNTGELFF; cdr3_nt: TGTGCCAGCAGCGTTCGTTTGGGGAGTCGGAACACCGGGGAGCTGTTTTTT
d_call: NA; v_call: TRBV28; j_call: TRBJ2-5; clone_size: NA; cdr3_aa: CASSATLGETQYF; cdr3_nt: TGTGCCAGCAGCGCCACCCTAGGAGAGACCCAGTACTTC
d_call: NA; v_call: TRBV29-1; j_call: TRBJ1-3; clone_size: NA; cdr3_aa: CSVGSSAGNTIYF; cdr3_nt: TGCAGCGTTGGAAGCAGCGCTGGAAACACCATATATTTT
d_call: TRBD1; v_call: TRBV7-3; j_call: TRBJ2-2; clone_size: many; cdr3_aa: CASSYLTGDTGELFF; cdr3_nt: TGTGCCAGCAGCTACTTGACAGGGGACACCGGGGAGCTGTTTTTT
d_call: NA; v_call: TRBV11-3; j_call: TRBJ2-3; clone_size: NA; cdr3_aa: CASSSKDSTDTQYF; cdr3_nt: TGTGCCAGCAGCTCTAAGGACAGCACAGATACGCAGTATTTT
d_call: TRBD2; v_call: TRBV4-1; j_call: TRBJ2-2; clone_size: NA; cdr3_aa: CASSQDPPLAGLPGELFF; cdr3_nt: TGCGCCAGCAGCCAAGATCCCCCTCTAGCGGGCCTCCCCGGGGAGCTGTTTTTT
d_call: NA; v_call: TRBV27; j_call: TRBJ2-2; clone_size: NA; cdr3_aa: CASSLGQTNTGELFF; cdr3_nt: TGTGCCAGCAGTCTCGGACAGACAAACACCGGGGAGCTGTTTTTT
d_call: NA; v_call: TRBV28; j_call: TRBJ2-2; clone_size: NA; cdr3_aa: CASSFPLVEDVEELFF; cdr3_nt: TGTGCCAGCAGTTTTCCGCTAGTCGAGGATGTGGAGGAGCTGTTTTTT
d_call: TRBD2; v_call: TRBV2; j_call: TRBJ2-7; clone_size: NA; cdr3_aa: CASSGLAGTSYEQYF; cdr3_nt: TGTGCCAGCAGCGGACTAGCGGGAACTTCCTACGAGCAGTACTTC
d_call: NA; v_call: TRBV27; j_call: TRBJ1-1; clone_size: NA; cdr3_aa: CASSLFGNTEAFF; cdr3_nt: TGTGCCAGCAGTTTATTCGGTAACACTGAAGCTTTCTTT
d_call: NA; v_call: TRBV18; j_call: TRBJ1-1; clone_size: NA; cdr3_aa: CASSPPRGNTEAFF; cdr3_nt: TGTGCCAGCTCACCACCCAGGGGGAACACTGAAGCTTTCTTT
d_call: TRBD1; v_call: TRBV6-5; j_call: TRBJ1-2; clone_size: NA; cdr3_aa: CASSDRGPNYGYTF; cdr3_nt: TGTGCCAGCAGTGACAGGGGGCCCAACTATGGCTACACCTTC
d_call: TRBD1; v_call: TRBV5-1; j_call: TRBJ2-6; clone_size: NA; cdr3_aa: CASTYQGVGANVLTF; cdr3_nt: TGCGCCAGCACATACCAGGGGGTTGGGGCCAACGTCCTGACTTTC